A selection of T cell receptor beta chains follows, all from one sample in a study of stem cell transplantation in POMP-related autoinflammatory disease. The data were produced by immunoSEQ multiplex PCR, yet TCRdb's version contains in-frame clones alone and is incomplete. The repertoire holds roughly 9,100 clones, with approximately 90% as singletons. Sequences were derived from CD8+ T cells from PBMCs, sampled before stem cell transplantation. The receptors here all came from a human donor with POMP-related autoinflammation and immune dysregulation (PRAID). Each CDR3 is given with its conserved first and last residue. Each record gives: J gene, V gene, clone size, D gene, CDR3 protein, CDR3 DNA. A D gene is named only where the DNA matches it firmly. Clone size, where shown, is once, few, many, or a class for clones that have expanded.

>TRBJ1-1|TRBV19|-|-
CASSITRTGNTEAFF
TGTGCCAGTAGTATAACACGGACGGGGAACACTGAAGCTTTCTTT
>TRBJ2-1|TRBV10-3|-|TRBD2
CAISESGAGGLNEQFF
TGTGCCATCAGTGAGTCGGGGGCGGGAGGGCTCAATGAGCAGTTCTTC
>TRBJ1-1|TRBV5-6|-|TRBD1
CASSLLSGTGLNTEAFF
TGTGCCAGCAGCTTGTTGTCAGGGACAGGGTTGAACACTGAAGCTTTCTTT
>TRBJ2-7|TRBV30|once|-
CAWSVGISYEQYF
TGTGCCTGGAGCGTCGGTATCTCCTACGAGCAGTACTTC
>TRBJ1-2|TRBV4-1|-|-
CASSQPGVQGYTF
TGCGCCAGCAGCCAGCCGGGTGTTCAGGGCTACACCTTC
>TRBJ2-7|TRBV13|-|-
CASSLTGHRSYEQYF
TGTGCCAGCAGCTTAACCGGACACCGCTCCTACGAGCAGTACTTC
>TRBJ2-1|TRBV27|-|TRBD2
CASSFRAGLAGNEFF
TGTGCCAGCAGTTTCCGGGCGGGACTAGCGGGAAACGAGTTCTTC
>TRBJ1-1|TRBV2|-|-
CASGGGVSTEAFF
TGTGCCAGCGGGGGTGGGGTCAGCACTGAAGCTTTCTTT
>TRBJ2-5|TRBV19|-|-
CASSNFGKETQYF
TGTGCCAGTAGTAATTTCGGAAAAGAGACCCAGTACTTC
>TRBJ2-7|TRBV10-1|-|-
CASSEGGEQYF
TGCGCCAGCAGTGAAGGGGGCGAGCAGTACTTC
>TRBJ2-2|TRBV7-6|-|-
CASSLATGELFF
TGTGCCAGCAGCTTAGCCACCGGGGAGCTGTTTTTT
>TRBJ1-5|TRBV19|once|-
CASSPMSLEGVVQPQHF
TGTGCCAGTAGTCCGATGAGCCTTGAAGGGGTTGTTCAGCCCCAGCATTTT
>TRBJ2-3|TRBV2|-|-
CASSGSTTSTDTQYF
TGTGCCAGCAGTGGTTCAACCACAAGCACAGATACGCAGTATTTT
>TRBJ2-7|TRBV7-2|-|-
CASSLGVAVYEQYF
TGTGCCAGCAGCTTGGGGGTGGCGGTCTACGAGCAGTACTTC
>TRBJ1-6|TRBV13|-|-
CASSSTGDMGSPLHF
TGTGCCAGCAGCTCTACCGGGGACATGGGTTCACCCCTCCACTTT
>TRBJ1-6|TRBV11-3|-|-
CASSAKLYSPLHF
TGTGCCAGCAGCGCCAAACTCTATTCACCCCTCCACTTT
>TRBJ1-2|TRBV25-1|few|-
CASSEWGRAYGYTF
TGTGCCAGCAGTGAATGGGGGAGGGCCTATGGCTACACCTTC
>TRBJ2-7|TRBV5-6|-|-
CASSLSLISYEQYF
TGTGCCAGCAGCTTGAGTTTGATCTCCTACGAGCAGTACTTC
>TRBJ2-2|TRBV29-1|-|TRBD2
CSVEESAGAGELFF
TGCAGCGTTGAAGAGTCGGCGGGGGCCGGGGAGCTGTTTTTT
>TRBJ2-7|TRBV5-4|-|TRBD1
CASSLNRGQYEQYF
TGTGCCAGCAGCTTGAACAGGGGGCAATACGAGCAGTACTTC
>TRBJ1-1|TRBV5-5|-|TRBD1
CASSLERGLGTEAFF
TGTGCCAGCAGCTTGGAGAGGGGGCTAGGGACTGAAGCTTTCTTT
>TRBJ1-1|TRBV7-6|-|-
CASSSTGTEAFF
TGTGCCAGCAGCTCAACCGGGACTGAAGCTTTCTTT
>TRBJ1-1|TRBV7-5|-|-
CVSGCVLNTEAFF
TGTGTCAGCGGGTGTGTATTGAACACTGAAGCTTTCTTT
>TRBJ2-7|TRBV11-2|few|-
CASSSGISYEQYF
TGTGCCAGCAGCTCCGGGATCAGCTACGAGCAGTACTTC
>TRBJ1-2|TRBV7-2|-|TRBD1
CASSLIIYTGGGGYTF
TGTGCCAGCAGCTTGATTATTTACACAGGGGGGGGTGGCTACACCTTC
>TRBJ2-2|TRBV5-4|-|-
CASSLSGSGELFF
TGTGCCAGCAGCTTGTCGGGGTCCGGGGAGCTGTTTTTT
>TRBJ2-3|TRBV7-9|-|TRBD2
CASSRPGLAGGSTDTQYF
TGTGCCAGCAGCCGCCCGGGCCTCGCGGGGGGTAGCACAGATACGCAGTATTTT
>TRBJ2-1|TRBV9|-|TRBD1
CASNTGVSYNEQFF
TGTGCCAGCAACACAGGGGTCTCCTACAATGAGCAGTTCTTC
>TRBJ2-7|TRBV19|once|TRBD2
CASSIGSGSYEQYF
TGTGCCAGTAGTATAGGTAGCGGGAGTTACGAGCAGTACTTC
>TRBJ2-7|TRBV27|-|-
CASSSTGAGYEQYF
TGTGCCAGCAGTTCCACAGGGGCGGGGTACGAGCAGTACTTC
>TRBJ2-3|TRBV2|-|-
CASTQRVADTQYF
TGTGCCAGCACCCAACGAGTAGCAGATACGCAGTATTTT
>TRBJ2-7|TRBV19|few|TRBD2
CASSGTSGSYEQYF
TGTGCCAGTAGCGGGACTAGCGGTTCCTACGAGCAGTACTTC
>TRBJ2-3|TRBV19|-|-
CASSRDLSIADTQYF
TGTGCCAGTAGCAGGGACCTGAGTATAGCGGATACGCAGTATTTT
>TRBJ2-1|TRBV19|-|-
CASSTLTVIDEQFF
TGTGCCAGTAGTACCTTGACAGTTATCGATGAGCAGTTCTTC
>TRBJ2-3|TRBV6-5|-|-
CASRTGTTQYF
TGTGCCAGCAGGACTGGGACCACGCAGTATTTT
>TRBJ2-7|TRBV19|-|-
CASSIQAHGNYEQYF
TGTGCCAGTAGTATTCAGGCCCACGGGAACTACGAGCAGTACTTC
>TRBJ2-7|TRBV7-9|-|-
CASSLTASYEQYF
TGTGCCAGCAGCTTAACGGCCTCCTACGAGCAGTACTTC
>TRBJ1-2|TRBV7-9|-|-
CANSFGMGYGYTF
TGTGCCAACAGCTTCGGTATGGGGTATGGCTACACCTTC
>TRBJ1-2|TRBV4-1|-|-
CASSQVGDPGYTF
TGCGCCAGCAGCCAAGTAGGGGATCCTGGCTACACCTTC
>TRBJ1-5|TRBV4-1|-|-
CASSQVWQLFNQPQHF
TGCGCCAGCAGCCAAGTGTGGCAGCTTTTCAATCAGCCCCAGCATTTT
>TRBJ2-1|TRBV15|-|TRBD2
CATSRRGSSYNEQFF
TGTGCCACCAGCAGGCGGGGGAGCTCCTACAATGAGCAGTTCTTC
>TRBJ2-5|TRBV9|-|-
CASSVGTSPQETQYF
TGTGCCAGCAGCGTAGGGACTTCGCCTCAAGAGACCCAGTACTTC
>TRBJ1-2|TRBV7-9|-|TRBD1
CASSSGQGPYGYTF
TGTGCCAGCAGCTCCGGACAGGGGCCCTATGGCTACACCTTC
>TRBJ2-2|TRBV19|-|TRBD1
CASSIMAGGNTGELFF
TGTGCCAGTAGTATCATGGCAGGGGGAAACACCGGGGAGCTGTTTTTT
>TRBJ2-3|TRBV7-3|-|TRBD1
CASSPGTGGANTQYF
TGTGCCAGCAGCCCCGGGACAGGGGGCGCAAATACGCAGTATTTT
>TRBJ2-1|TRBV7-9|once|-
CASSLRDGYYEQFF
TGTGCCAGCAGCTTGCGCGACGGGTACTATGAGCAGTTCTTC
>TRBJ1-2|TRBV10-1|-|TRBD1
CASSADRGDGYTF
TGCGCCAGCAGTGCGGACAGGGGAGACGGCTACACCTTC
>TRBJ2-1|TRBV2|-|-
CASSEGVGTPHNEQFF
TGTGCCAGCAGTGAAGGCGTCGGGACCCCTCACAATGAGCAGTTCTTC
>TRBJ1-5|TRBV7-5|once|-
CVRSSTRQPNQPQHF
TGTGTCAGAAGCTCCACTCGACAGCCTAATCAGCCCCAGCATTTT
>TRBJ2-7|TRBV7-7|-|TRBD2
CASSLASGDGYEQYF
TGTGCTAGCAGCTTAGCTAGCGGTGACGGCTACGAGCAGTACTTC